This TCR beta chain appears in the sequencing data of a study of regulatory T cells in long-lasting Graves disease. About the study: Recently diagnosed Graves' patients had received antithyroid drugs for under 3 months. Overall study findings and caveats: Thyroid tissue was not sampled; only peripheral blood was. Persistent Graves' cases showed lower TCR diversity than newly diagnosed cases.

Through Arm-PCR of CDR3 regions and iRepertoire HTBI primers, TCR beta libraries were built. TCRdb re-analysed the multiplex PCR reads in MiXCR, keeping a single row per CDR3 protein. The table has over 500,000 distinct CDR3 sequences, about 15% seen once. CDR1 and CDR2 from the germline V gene are LNHDA and SQIVND (reference sequence). Trimming removed 10 bases from V and 2 bases from J, with 12 bases in between. This CDR3 contains 13 residues. A note on this clonotype: Its antigen remains unidentified.

Time point of the sample: newly diagnosed GD, antithyroid drugs for less than 3 months. Extracted RNA from PBMCs served as the source of the TCR library. The data also belong to a second study, concerning T cells in Graves' hyperthyroidism and ophthalmopathy.

The chain has TRBV19 and TRBJ1-3; perhaps TRBD1 as D (6 bases). The source of this sequence is a woman in her thirties with Graves disease. The starting material was peripheral blood mononuclear cells (PBMCs), obtained at new diagnosis, from a patient treated with antithyroid drugs. CDR3 sequence: CATYRDTGNTIYF. As DNA, the CDR3 is TGTGCCACCTACAGGGATACTGGAAACACCATATATTTT.